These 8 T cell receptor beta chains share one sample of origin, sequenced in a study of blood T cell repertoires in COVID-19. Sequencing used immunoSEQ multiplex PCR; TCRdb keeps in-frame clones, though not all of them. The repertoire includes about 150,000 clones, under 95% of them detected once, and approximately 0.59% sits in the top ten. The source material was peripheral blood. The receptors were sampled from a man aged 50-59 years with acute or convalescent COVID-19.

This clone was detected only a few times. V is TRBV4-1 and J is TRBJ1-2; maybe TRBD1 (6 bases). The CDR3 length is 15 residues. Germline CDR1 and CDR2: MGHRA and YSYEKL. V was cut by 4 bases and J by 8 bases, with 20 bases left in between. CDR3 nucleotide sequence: TGCGCCAGCAGCCGGGCCGGACAGTCCTTTGGAGGCTACACCTTC. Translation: CASSRAGQSFGGYTF.

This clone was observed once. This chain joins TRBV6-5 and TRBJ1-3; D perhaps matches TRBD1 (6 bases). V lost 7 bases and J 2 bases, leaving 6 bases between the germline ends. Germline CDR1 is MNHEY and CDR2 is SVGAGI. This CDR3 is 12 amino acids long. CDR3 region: CASKGAGNTIYF. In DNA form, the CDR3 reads TGTGCCAGCAAGGGGGCTGGAAACACCATATATTTT.

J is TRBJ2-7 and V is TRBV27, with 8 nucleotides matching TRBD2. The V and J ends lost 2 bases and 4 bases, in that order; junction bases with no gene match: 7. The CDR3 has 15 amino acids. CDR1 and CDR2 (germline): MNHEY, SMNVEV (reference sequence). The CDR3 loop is CASSLSQPSGYEQYF. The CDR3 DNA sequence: TGTGCCAGCAGTTTAAGTCAGCCTAGCGGGTACGAGCAGTACTTC.

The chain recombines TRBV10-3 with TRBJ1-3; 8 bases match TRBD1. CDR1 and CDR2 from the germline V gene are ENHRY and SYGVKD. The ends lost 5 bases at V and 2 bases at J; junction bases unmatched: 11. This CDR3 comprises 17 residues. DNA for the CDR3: TGTGCCATCAGTCTGGGGATGACAGGGGCGGCTGGAAACACCATATATTTT. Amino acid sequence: CAISLGMTGAAGNTIYF.

CDR3 bases: TGCGCCAGCAGCTTGCCCGTTTATGGGGGGAACTCCTATAATTCACCCCTCCACTTT. Translating gives CASSLPVYGGNSYNSPLHF. V and J are TRBV5-1 and TRBJ1-6, with D maybe TRBD1 (5 bases). This CDR3 is built from 19 residues. Germline lookup yields CDR1 SGHRS and CDR2 YFSETQ. Trimming cost V 1 base and J 0 bases, with 17 bases left between them. Supplemented by reference TRBV5-1 and TRBJ1-6, the full variable domain reads KAGVTQTPRYLIKTRGQQVTLSCSPISGHRSVSWYQQTPGQGLQFLFEYFSETQRNKGNFPGRFSGRQFSNSRSEMNVSTLELGDSALYLCASSLPVYGGNSYNSPLHFGNGTRLTVT.

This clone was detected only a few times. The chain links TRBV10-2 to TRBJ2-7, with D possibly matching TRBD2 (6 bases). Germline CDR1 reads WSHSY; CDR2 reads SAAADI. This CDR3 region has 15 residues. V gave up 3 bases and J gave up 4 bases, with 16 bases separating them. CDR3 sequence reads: CASSEFAGNFYEQYF. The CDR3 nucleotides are TGCGCCAGCAGTGAATTTGCGGGAAATTTTTACGAGCAGTACTTC.

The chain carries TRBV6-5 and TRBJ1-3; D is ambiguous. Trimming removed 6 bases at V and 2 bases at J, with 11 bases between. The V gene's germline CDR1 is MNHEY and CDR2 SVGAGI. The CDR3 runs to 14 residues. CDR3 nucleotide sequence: TGTGCCAGCAGCACAGCAGCGGCTGGAAACACCATATATTTT. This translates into CASSTAAAGNTIYF.

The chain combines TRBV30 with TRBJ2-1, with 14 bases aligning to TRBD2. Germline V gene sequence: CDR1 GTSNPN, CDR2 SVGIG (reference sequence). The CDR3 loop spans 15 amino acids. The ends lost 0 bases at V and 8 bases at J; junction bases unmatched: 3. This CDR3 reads CAWSVKGLAGDEQFF. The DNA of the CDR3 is TGTGCCTGGAGTGTAAAGGGACTAGCGGGGGATGAGCAGTTCTTC.